Presented here are 25 T cell receptor beta chains from one specimen sequenced in a study of blood T cell repertoires in COVID-19. Here immunoSEQ multiplex PCR was the method, and the copy in TCRdb shows in-frame clones only, minus some. The data contain roughly 40,000 clones, approximately 86% of them seen just once; the ten biggest clones take up about 60%. The sample comprised peripheral blood. All receptors derive from a man between 65 and 79 years old with acute or convalescent COVID-19.

The chain employs TRBV27 and TRBJ2-1; 12 positions agree with TRBD2. Per the germline V gene, CDR1 is MNHEY and CDR2 is SMNVEV (reference sequence). The junction had 4 bases not matched to a gene; V was cut back by 3 bases and J by 7 bases. CDR3 length: 15 residues. The CDR3 loop is CASSFASGRGNEQFF. CDR3 in DNA: TGTGCCAGCAGTTTTGCTAGCGGGAGGGGGAATGAGCAGTTCTTC.

The chain employs TRBV3-1 (or the pseudogene TRBV3-2) and TRBJ1-2, with 7 nucleotides matching TRBD1. This CDR3 spans 14 amino acids. From germline, CDR1 is LGHDT and CDR2 YNNKEL (reference sequence). J was trimmed by 5 bases and V by 3 bases; bases with no gene match: 6. The CDR3 spells CASSQGRGSYGYTF. The DNA of the CDR3 is TGTGCCAGCAGCCAGGGCAGGGGGTCTTATGGCTACACCTTC.

The chain couples TRBV6-5 to TRBJ1-6; a weak D match, TRBD1 (5 bases). The CDR3 is 14 residues long. V lost 4 bases and J 8 bases, leaving 12 bases between the germline ends. Germline V gene lookup returns CDR1 MNHEY and CDR2 SVGAGI. The CDR3 coding sequence is TGTGCCAGCAGTTTGGGAGGGGATCATTCACCCCTCCACTTT. This gives the protein CASSLGGDHSPLHF.

This clone has just one count. This rearrangement joins TRBV5-4 to TRBJ1-3, with D hard to call. The V end was cut by 0 bases, the J end by 8 bases, with 18 bases between. The CDR3 extends over 16 amino acids. Looked up from germline, CDR1 is SGHNT and CDR2 is YYREEE (reference sequence). The CDR3 DNA reads TGTGCCAGCAGCTTGGATTTGTACACCCCCCCAGACACCATATATTTT. As protein: CASSLDLYTPPDTIYF.

V gene TRBV19 combines with J gene TRBJ1-1; D not certain. CDR3 length: 13 residues. Trimming left V 1 base short and J 3 bases short, with 6 bases between. CDR1 is LNHDA and CDR2 is SQIVND in the germline V gene (reference sequence). For the CDR3, the DNA is TGTGCCAGTAGTATAGTGGCGGACACTGAAGCTTTCTTT. Its protein product is CASSIVADTEAFF. Using reference TRBV19 and TRBJ1-1 for the parts outside the CDR3, the full variable domain is DGGITQSPKYLFRKEGQNVTLSCEQNLNHDAMYWYRQDPGQGLRLIYYSQIVNDFQKGDIAEGYSVSREKKESFPLTVTSAQKNPTAFYLCASSIVADTEAFFGQGTRLTVV.

This clone was counted once. This chain uses TRBV7-9 with TRBJ1-1, with D possibly matching TRBD1 (5 bases). The CDR3 totals 13 residues. The V gene's germline CDR1 is SEHNR and CDR2 FQNEAQ (reference sequence). Trimming pared 5 bases from V and 7 bases from J, leaving 14 bases between. Written as DNA, the CDR3 is TGTGCCAGCAGCCCTTGGGGCGGAGATGAAGCTTTCTTT. Translation gives CASSPWGGDEAFF.

The J gene is TRBJ1-5, the V gene TRBV2; TRBD1 is a possible D gene (6 bases). The CDR3 runs 13 residues. V was cut by 10 bases and J by 7 bases, with 17 bases left in between. Per germline, CDR1 SNHLY and CDR2 FYNNEI. CDR3 in DNA: TGTGCCACCCACGGGGGGGCAGGGCAGCCCCAGCATTTT. It yields the protein CATHGGAGQPQHF.

The chain combines TRBV7-3 with TRBJ2-3, with a possible D match to TRBD1 (6 bases). Germline V gene sequence: CDR1 SGHTA, CDR2 FQGTGA. The CDR3 totals 14 residues. V was shortened by 5 bases and J by 5 bases, with 14 bases between the two germline ends. CDR3 residues: CASSQLGGIDTQYF. DNA for the CDR3: TGTGCCAGCAGCCAATTAGGGGGAATAGATACGCAGTATTTT.

The chain carries TRBV21-1 and TRBJ1-4; the table's D gene call, TRBD1, was not cross checked with the DNA. TRBV21-1 is a pseudogene segment. This CDR3 is built from 16 residues. CDR3 nucleotides: TGTGCCAGCACCCCAAATTCGACAGGGATTAATGAAAAACTGTTTTTT. It yields the protein CASTPNSTGINEKLFF.

The genes are TRBV19 and TRBJ2-2; the D gene is possibly TRBD1 (6 bases). This CDR3 has 16 amino acids. Germline CDR1 and CDR2: LNHDA and SQIVND (reference sequence). The V gene lost 4 bases and the J gene lost 3 bases, with 15 bases spanning the gap. In DNA, the CDR3 is TGTGCCAGTAGTACTGACAGGCCCGAGGACACCGGGGAGCTGTTTTTT. Translated, it gives CASSTDRPEDTGELFF. The complete variable domain, with remaining parts taken from reference TRBV19 and TRBJ2-2, reads DGGITQSPKYLFRKEGQNVTLSCEQNLNHDAMYWYRQDPGQGLRLIYYSQIVNDFQKGDIAEGYSVSREKKESFPLTVTSAQKNPTAFYLCASSTDRPEDTGELFFGEGSRLTVL.

This clone was observed a handful of times. The chain carries TRBV7-2 and TRBJ1-6; D perhaps matches TRBD1 (5 bases). V gave up 6 bases and J gave up 8 bases, with 14 bases separating them. CDR1 and CDR2 (germline): SGHTA, FQGNSA. The CDR3 contains 14 residues. The DNA of the CDR3 is TGTGCCAGCAGACCCCCGGGGGGATATTCACCCCTCCACTTT. It specifies CASRPPGGYSPLHF.

This chain uses TRBV5-6 with TRBJ1-2, with D unresolved. Deletions cut 4 bases from V and 5 bases from J, with 12 bases between. The germline V gene encodes CDR1 SGHDT and CDR2 YYEEEE. The CDR3 is 13 amino acids. The CDR3 DNA is TGTGCCAGCAGCCACGCAGAGGGATATGGCTACACCTTC. It yields the protein CASSHAEGYGYTF.

The chain has TRBV28 and TRBJ1-6, with D tentatively TRBD1 (6 bases). This CDR3 spans 14 amino acids. The germline V gene has CDR1 MDHEN and CDR2 SYDVKM. With 6 bases removed from V and 7 bases from J, the gap between germline ends came to 13 bases. The CDR3 spells CASRGWGQNSPLHF. DNA of the CDR3: TGTGCCAGCAGAGGGTGGGGGCAAAATTCACCCCTCCACTTT. Full variable domain (missing parts from reference TRBV28 and TRBJ1-6): DVKVTQSSRYLVKRTGEKVFLECVQDMDHENMFWYRQDPGLGLRLIYFSYDVKMKEKGDIPEGYSVSREKKERFSLILESASTNQTSMYLCASRGWGQNSPLHFGNGTRLTVT.

The CDR3 DNA follows: TGTGCCAGCAGTTTATTGGGGGGGGAAGCTTTCTTT. It codes for CASSLLGGEAFF. This chain joins TRBV27 and TRBJ1-1, with a tentative D call TRBD1 (5 bases). The germline CDR1 and CDR2 sequences are MNHEY and SMNVEV (reference sequence). The CDR3 contains 12 residues. The V gene lost 1 base and the J gene lost 8 bases, with 8 bases spanning the gap.

The genes are TRBV19 and TRBJ2-5; possible D gene TRBD2, 5 bases. Trimming removed 1 base from V and 5 bases from J, with 23 bases in between. The V gene's germline CDR1 is LNHDA and CDR2 SQIVND (reference sequence). CDR3 length equals 18 residues. The CDR3 coding sequence is TGTGCCAGTAGTATAGCTTCTAGCCCGGGAATCCGGGCGGAGACCCAGTACTTC. Its protein product is CASSIASSPGIRAETQYF.

The chain uses TRBV6-5 and TRBJ2-7, with D tentatively TRBD2 (6 bases). Trimming took 6 bases from V and 2 from J, leaving 8 bases between them. Germline-derived CDR1 and CDR2 are MNHEY and SVGAGI. CDR3 length: 12 residues. CDR3 protein: CASSGGTYEQYF. CDR3 nucleotides: TGTGCCAGCAGCGGAGGGACCTACGAGCAGTACTTC.

The V gene is TRBV4-1, the J gene TRBJ2-2, with a possible D match to TRBD1 (6 bases). Trimming took 0 bases from V and 6 from J, leaving 8 bases between them. Germline V gives CDR1 MGHRA, CDR2 YSYEKL. There are 14 residues in the CDR3. The DNA of the CDR3 is TGCGCCAGCAGCCAAGATTACAGGGCCGGGGAGCTGTTTTTT. The encoded protein is CASSQDYRAGELFF.

The V and J genes are TRBV24-1 and TRBJ2-1, with 9 bases lining up with TRBD2. Germline lookup yields CDR1 KGHDR and CDR2 SFDVKD. The CDR3 totals 15 residues. Trimming at V came to 1 base and at J to 6 bases, leaving 3 bases not matched to a gene. The CDR3 spells CATSDFKAGGNEQFF. The CDR3 DNA is TGTGCCACCAGTGATTTTAAAGCGGGAGGCAATGAGCAGTTCTTC.

The chain joins TRBV7-2 to TRBJ2-7, with 7 nucleotides matching TRBD2. The V gene end was trimmed by 1 base and the J gene end by 2 bases; junction bases not matched to a gene: 5. The CDR3 sequence is 15 residues long. Germline-derived CDR1 and CDR2 are SGHTA and FQGNSA. The CDR3 nucleotides are TGTGCCAGCAGCTTAGAGTCGGGGGGAACCTACGAGCAGTACTTC. Translating gives CASSLESGGTYEQYF.

The CDR3 nucleotides are TGTGCCAGCAGTTTGGAGGGACAGTTCAATCAGCCCCAGCATTTT. Residues: CASSLEGQFNQPQHF. The gene calls are TRBV27 and TRBJ1-5; 7 bases fit TRBD1. The CDR3 has 15 residues. The germline V gene has CDR1 MNHEY and CDR2 SMNVEV (reference sequence). The V and J ends lost 3 bases and 3 bases, in that order; junction bases with no gene match: 5.

V gene TRBV19 combines with J gene TRBJ1-5; no reliable D call. Germline V gives CDR1 LNHDA, CDR2 SQIVND (reference sequence). The V gene lost 3 bases and the J gene lost 0 bases, with 9 bases spanning the gap. This CDR3 comprises 15 residues. The CDR3 sequence is CASSIRRNSNQPQHF. CDR3 coding DNA: TGTGCCAGTAGTATCCGGCGGAATAGCAATCAGCCCCAGCATTTT.

The V and J genes are TRBV7-9 and TRBJ2-3; 7 bases agree with TRBD1. The germline V gene has CDR1 SEHNR and CDR2 FQNEAQ (reference sequence). The CDR3 is 14 amino acids. V lost 7 bases to trimming and J lost 2 bases; unmatched junction nucleotides: 6. The CDR3 here is CASTVTGNTDTQYF. The DNA for the CDR3 is TGTGCCAGCACCGTGACAGGGAACACAGATACGCAGTATTTT.

The chain couples TRBV19 to TRBJ1-1, with D maybe TRBD1 (6 bases). V shed 4 bases and J shed 6 bases, with 21 bases lying between them. Germline CDR1 and CDR2: LNHDA and SQIVND (reference sequence). The CDR3 covers 16 residues. The CDR3: CASSTGGGGWYSEAFF. Written as DNA, the CDR3 is TGTGCCAGTAGTACTGGGGGCGGGGGGTGGTATTCTGAAGCTTTCTTT.

A single count supports this clone. The chain employs TRBV6-1 and TRBJ1-1, with D perhaps matching TRBD1 (6 bases). CDR1 is MNHNS and CDR2 is SASEGT in the germline V gene. Between the trimmed V and J ends, which lost 3 bases and 3 bases, there was a span of 11 bases. CDR3 length equals 14 residues. CDR3 amino acids: CASSDRGGDTEAFF. DNA of the CDR3: TGTGCCAGCAGTGACAGGGGTGGGGACACTGAAGCTTTCTTT.

Only a few counts were recorded for this clone. The same CDR3 arises from other DNA sequences in this sample as well. V usage is TRBV9 and J usage is TRBJ2-7; 8 positions agree with TRBD1. Unmatched junction bases numbered 1, after V lost 0 bases and J lost 2 bases. The CDR3 is 14 amino acids. The germline V gene has CDR1 SGDLS and CDR2 YYNGEE. The CDR3 sequence is CASSVETGAYEQYF. CDR3 nucleotide sequence: TGTGCCAGCAGCGTAGAGACAGGGGCCTACGAGCAGTACTTC.